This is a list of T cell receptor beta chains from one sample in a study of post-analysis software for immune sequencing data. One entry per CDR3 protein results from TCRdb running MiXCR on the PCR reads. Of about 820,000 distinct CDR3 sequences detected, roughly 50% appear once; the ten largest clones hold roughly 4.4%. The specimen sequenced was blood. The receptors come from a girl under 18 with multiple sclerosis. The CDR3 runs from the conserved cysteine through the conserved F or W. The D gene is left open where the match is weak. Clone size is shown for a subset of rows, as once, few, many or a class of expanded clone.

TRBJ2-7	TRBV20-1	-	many	CSARDQGSASRYEQYF	TGCAGTGCTAGAGATCAAGGTTCGGCTAGCCGCTACGAGCAGTACTTC
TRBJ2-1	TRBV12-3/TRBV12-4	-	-	CASSSSGSSYNERFF	TGTGCCAGCAGTTCGAGCGGAAGCTCCTACAATGAGCGGTTCTTC
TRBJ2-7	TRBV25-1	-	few	CASRDGPYEQYF	TGTGCCAGCCGGGACGGACCCTACGAGCAGTACTTC
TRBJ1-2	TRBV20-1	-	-	CSAQPQENYGYTF	TGCAGTGCGCAACCTCAGGAGAACTATGGCTACACCTTC
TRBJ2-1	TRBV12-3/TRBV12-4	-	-	CASSSGAVSSYNEQFF	TGTGCCAGCAGTTCTGGAGCAGTAAGCTCCTACAATGAGCAGTTCTTC
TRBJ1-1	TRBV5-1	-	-	CASSLGAGFNTEAFF	TGCGCCAGCAGCTTGGGCGCAGGTTTCAACACTGAAGCTTTCTTT
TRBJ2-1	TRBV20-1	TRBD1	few	CSGQGDYNEQFF	TGCAGTGGACAGGGGGACTACAATGAGCAGTTCTTC
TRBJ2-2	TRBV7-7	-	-	CASSKGYTGELFF	TGTGCTAGCAGCAAGGGGTACACCGGGGAGCTGTTTTTT
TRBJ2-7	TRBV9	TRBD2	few	CASSVGLADYEQYF	TGTGCCAGCAGCGTGGGACTAGCGGACTACGAGCAGTACTTC
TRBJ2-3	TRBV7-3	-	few	CASSSRGNTQYF	TGTGCCAGCAGCTCAAGGGGAAATACGCAGTATTTT
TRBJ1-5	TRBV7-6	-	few	CASSLSPYGNQPQHF	TGTGCCAGCAGCTTGTCCCCTTACGGCAATCAGCCCCAGCATTTT
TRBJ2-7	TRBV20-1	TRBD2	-	CSAHRTSGRYEQYF	TGCAGTGCCCATCGGACTAGCGGACGCTACGAGCAGTACTTC
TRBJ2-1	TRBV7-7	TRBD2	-	CASSGNPGDEQFF	TGTGCTAGCAGCGGGAATCCGGGGGATGAGCAGTTCTTC